The rows below give T cell receptor beta chains drawn from one sample of a study of T cells in Graves' hyperthyroidism and ophthalmopathy. TCRdb redid the calling of the multiplex PCR reads with MiXCR, one entry per CDR3 protein. The sample has 350,000 or so distinct CDR3 sequences; 17% are singletons. Material: blood. The receptors shown here come from a woman in her twenties or thirties with Graves' hyperthyroidism that later progressed to Graves' ophthalmopathy. The CDR3 runs from the conserved cysteine through the conserved F or W. D genes are given only for firm matches. Only some rows state a clone size, as once, few, many or a class for expanded clones.

>NA|TRBJ2-5|NA|TRBV5-1
TGCGCCAGCAGCTTGCTAGTTTCGAGACAAGAGACCCAGTACTTC
CASSLLVSRQETQYF
>NA|TRBJ1-2|NA|TRBV6-1
TGTGCCAGCTTAGGGGCCCGGGCTTATGGCTACACCTTC
CASLGARAYGYTF
>TRBD2|TRBJ2-3|many|TRBV19
TGTGCCAGTAAGGTAGCGGGGGGTAATACGCAGTATTTT
CASKVAGGNTQYF
>NA|TRBJ2-3|many|TRBV28
TGTGCCAGCTTTGCTAAAGGGGGGGGCACAGATACGCAGTATTTT
CASFAKGGGTDTQYF
>TRBD1|TRBJ2-7|few|TRBV3-1
TGTGCCAGCAGCCAGTCCCCTTTTTCGAAGACAGGGTGGAACTACGAGCAGTACTTC
CASSQSPFSKTGWNYEQYF
>TRBD1|TRBJ1-2|many|TRBV28
TGTGCCAGCAGTTTTGCCGGACAGGGAAGTATCTATGGCTACACCTTC
CASSFAGQGSIYGYTF
>TRBD1|TRBJ1-1|few|TRBV7-9
TGTGCCAGCAGCCGAGACCTACAGGGGGCGAACACTGAAGCTTTCTTT
CASSRDLQGANTEAFF
>TRBD1|TRBJ2-2|NA|TRBV7-6
TGTGCCAGCAGCCCCAGGACAGGGTTGAACACCGGGGAGCTGTTTTTT
CASSPRTGLNTGELFF
>TRBD2|TRBJ2-7|many|TRBV19
TGTGCCAGTAGTCCGGGGACTAGCGGGAAGTCCTACGAGCAGTACTTC
CASSPGTSGKSYEQYF
>NA|TRBJ1-2|many|TRBV2
TGTGCCGGCCACAGCGCGGACAAATCCTATGGCTACACCTTC
CAGHSADKSYGYTF
>NA|TRBJ1-4|many|TRBV28
TGTGCCAGCAACGGGGGGGATGAAAAACTGTTTTTT
CASNGGDEKLFF
>NA|TRBJ2-2|NA|TRBV4-1
TGCGCCAGCAGCCAAGTGTGGGTAGGACAGTTTTACACCGGGGAGCTGTTTTTT
CASSQVWVGQFYTGELFF
>NA|TRBJ1-5|many|TRBV6-4
TGTGCCAGCAGCCCGGACGGCCCTAGCAATCAGCCCCAGCATTTT
CASSPDGPSNQPQHF
>TRBD2|TRBJ2-1|NA|TRBV2
TGTGCCAGCAGTGATACCCCCCTTAGCGGGAGAGGGAATGAGCAGTTCTTC
CASSDTPLSGRGNEQFF
>NA|TRBJ2-1|many|TRBV11-2
TGTGCCAGCAGCCCCTCGATTGGGAGTGTCAATGAGCAGTTCTTC
CASSPSIGSVNEQFF
>TRBD1|TRBJ2-3|NA|TRBV19
TGTGCCAGTCAAAGACAGGGTAGCACAGATACGCAGTATTTT
CASQRQGSTDTQYF
>NA|TRBJ1-2|NA|TRBV11-3
TGTGCCAGCAGCTTGAAGTCGGGGGACTATGGCTACACCTTC
CASSLKSGDYGYTF
>NA|TRBJ2-1|many|TRBV24-1
TGTGCCACCAGTGATATGCTAGATTCCTACAATGAGCAGTTCTTC
CATSDMLDSYNEQFF
>NA|TRBJ1-1|few|TRBV19
TGTGCCAGTAGTATAGGTTGGGGGAACACTGAAGCTTTCTTT
CASSIGWGNTEAFF
>NA|TRBJ1-1|NA|TRBV6-1
TGTGCCAGCAGTCCCTGGGGGGGACTTCTTGAAGCTTTCTTT
CASSPWGGLLEAFF
>NA|TRBJ2-2|NA|TRBV19
TGTGCCAGTAGTATATCATGGTCCACCGGGGAGCTGTTTTTT
CASSISWSTGELFF
>NA|TRBJ1-6|NA|TRBV27
TGTGCCAGCAGTTCCTGGACACCCGCCTATAATTCACCCCTCCACTTT
CASSSWTPAYNSPLHF
>NA|TRBJ2-5|many|TRBV12-3/TRBV12-4
TGTGCCAGCAGCCTAAACAGGGGAGGCAGGATTCAAGAGACCCAGTACTTC
CASSLNRGGRIQETQYF
>NA|TRBJ2-1|once|TRBV11-3
TGTGTCAGCACCGCGGCTGCCCACAATGAGCAGTTCTTC
CVSTAAAHNEQFF
>NA|TRBJ2-1|NA|TRBV6-1
TGTGCCAGCAGTGGAGTGGGGTTGGGGAATGAGCAGTTCTTC
CASSGVGLGNEQFF
>NA|TRBJ1-5|many|TRBV27
TGTGCCAGCAGTTTAAGACAGGACGGCAATCAGCCCCAGCATTTT
CASSLRQDGNQPQHF
>NA|TRBJ2-5|many|TRBV29-1
TGCAGCGTTGAATATTTAGTGTTGGGACCTAACCTACAAGAGACCCAGTACTTC
CSVEYLVLGPNLQETQYF
>NA|TRBJ2-3|NA|TRBV20-1
TGCAGTGTCCCCAGAAGAGGGGCAGATACGCAGTATTTT
CSVPRRGADTQYF
>TRBD2|TRBJ2-1|NA|TRBV11-3
TGTGCCAGCAGCCCACTTAGCGGGAGGAGAAATGAGCAGTTCTTC
CASSPLSGRRNEQFF
>TRBD2|TRBJ2-1|NA|TRBV3-1
TGTGCCAGCAGCCAAGACACTAGCGGGAATTACAATGAGCAGTTCTTC
CASSQDTSGNYNEQFF
>TRBD2|TRBJ2-3|many|TRBV15
TGTGCCACCAGCAGAGATTCACTAGCGGGAGGAGCAGATACGCAGTATTTT
CATSRDSLAGGADTQYF
>NA|TRBJ2-6|many|TRBV2
TGTGCCAGCAGTGACGGAAACTCTGGGGCCAACGTCCTGACTTTC
CASSDGNSGANVLTF
>TRBD1|TRBJ2-7|many|TRBV18
TGTGCCAGCTCATCTTGGGGACAGGGGTACGAGCAGTACTTC
CASSSWGQGYEQYF
>TRBD2|TRBJ2-5|few|TRBV6-1
TGTGCCGGGGGACTAGCGGGAGGAGAGACCCAGTACTTC
CAGGLAGGETQYF
>TRBD1|TRBJ1-2|many|TRBV18
TGTGCCAGCTCACCACGTTCGGGACAGGGGGCGCCGACCTATGGCTACACCTTC
CASSPRSGQGAPTYGYTF
>NA|TRBJ2-7|many|TRBV12-3/TRBV12-4
TGTGCCAGCAGCCCCTTTCTTCCCGGTTACGAGCAGTACTTC
CASSPFLPGYEQYF
>TRBD1|TRBJ1-4|NA|TRBV2
TGTGCCAGCATAGCCCCGGGACAGGCTAATGAAAAACTGTTTTTT
CASIAPGQANEKLFF
>TRBD2|TRBJ2-2|many|TRBV19
TGTGCCAGTAGTCTTAAAATTCTTAGGACTAGCGGGAGTAGGACCACCGGGGAGCTGTTTTTT
CASSLKILRTSGSRTTGELFF
>NA|TRBJ2-1|few|TRBV12-3/TRBV12-4
TGTGCCAGCAGTTTAGGGTATGACACCCGGTTTGAGCAGTTCTTC
CASSLGYDTRFEQFF
>TRBD2|TRBJ2-3|few|TRBV27
TGTGCCAGCACAACTAGCGGGAGGCCATACACAGATACGCAGTATTTT
CASTTSGRPYTDTQYF
>NA|TRBJ2-1|many|TRBV27
TGTGCCAGCAGGGGAATCCGAGGAAAGCAGTTCTTC
CASRGIRGKQFF
>NA|TRBJ2-1|few|TRBV2
TGTGCCAGCAGACTTTCAAGGGCACCCTACAATGAGCAGTTCTTC
CASRLSRAPYNEQFF
>TRBD1|TRBJ2-7|NA|TRBV10-3
TGTGCCATCAGTCGGACAGGGGCAAGCTACGAGCAGTACTTC
CAISRTGASYEQYF
>TRBD1|TRBJ1-2|many|TRBV27
TGTGCCAGCAGTTCATCCGCCGGGACAGTCTATGGCTACACCTTC
CASSSSAGTVYGYTF
>NA|TRBJ2-7|many|TRBV12-3/TRBV12-4
TGTGCCAGCAGTCGGGGGCCGGGTGTCGAGCAGTACTTC
CASSRGPGVEQYF
>NA|TRBJ1-1|many|TRBV20-1
TGCAGTGCTAGAGTCGCCAGGGCTCAGGTAGCTTTCTTT
CSARVARAQVAFF
>NA|TRBJ1-3|NA|TRBV6-1
TGTGCCAGCAGCTCCCTGAGTCCGGGCAGTATCTCTGGAAACACCATATATTTT
CASSSLSPGSISGNTIYF
>TRBD1|TRBJ1-2|many|TRBV7-2
TGTGCCAGCAGCCGAACCGGGACAGGGGGATACGGCTACACCTTC
CASSRTGTGGYGYTF
>NA|TRBJ2-5|many|TRBV5-1
TGCGCCAGCAGCGGACGCGGGACGGGCGAGGCGGAGACCCAGTACTTC
CASSGRGTGEAETQYF
>TRBD2|TRBJ2-7|few|TRBV7-6
TGTGCCAGCAGCTTAGCTAGCGGGAGTACATACGAGCAGTACTTC
CASSLASGSTYEQYF
>NA|TRBJ2-7|few|TRBV27
TGTGCCAGCAGGTCAGGGGTAGCCTACGAGCAGTACTTC
CASRSGVAYEQYF
>NA|TRBJ1-1|many|TRBV11-2
TGTGCCAGCAGCTTGGGGACCGGACCCTCGAACACTGAAGCTTTCTTT
CASSLGTGPSNTEAFF